This TCR beta chain was found in a study of Ad26.COV2.S vaccination and SARS-CoV-2 variants. The length of the CDR3 is 13 residues. V lost 4 bases and J 4 bases, leaving 7 bases between the germline ends. Per germline, CDR1 LGHDT and CDR2 YNNKEL (reference sequence). Clones were read by immunoSEQ multiplex PCR, and TCRdb kept only the in-frame ones, dropping some. The table has over 400,000 clones, 90% seen once. Treatment indicated: 15 to 20 received Ad26.COV2.S at low or high dose, single or two shots; about 5 received placebo; per-sample allocation not given. Material that was analyzed had been drawn on day 63 after the first vaccine or placebo injection.

This specimen was peripheral blood, taken in a trial of Ad26.COV2.S vaccine versus placebo. The chain combines TRBV3-1 (or the pseudogene TRBV3-2) with TRBJ2-2; D unclear. The TCR was taken from a person between 18 and 60 years old who received the Ad26.COV2.S COVID-19 vaccine or a placebo. The CDR3 sequence is CASSPVRTGELFF. The CDR3 DNA reads TGTGCCAGCAGCCCCGTACGCACCGGGGAGCTGTTTTTT.